This T cell receptor (beta chain) was sequenced for a study of cytomegalovirus exposure and HLA in healthy donors. Study-wide results and limits: Researchers counted around 180 TCR beta chains as cytomegalovirus-associated.

Clones were read by immunoSEQ multiplex PCR, and TCRdb kept only the in-frame ones, dropping some. Altogether 100,000 to 150,000 clones are present, approximately 91% being singletons, with the ten largest covering approximately 2%. CDR3 length: 13 amino acids. Trimming removed 0 bases at V and 3 bases at J, with 6 bases between. CDR1 is SGHNT and CDR2 is YYREEE in the germline V gene (reference sequence). For this clone: Antigen specificity is unknown.

Sequenced input: PBMCs. This TCR came from a woman between 18 and 29 years old in good health and CMV-seronegative. The chain carries TRBV5-4 and TRBJ2-5; weak D call: TRBD2 (6 bases). In DNA form, the CDR3 reads TGTGCCAGCAGCTTGGGCGGGGAAGAGACCCAGTACTTC. Translated, it gives CASSLGGEETQYF. Supplemented by reference TRBV5-4 and TRBJ2-5, the full variable domain reads ETGVTQSPTHLIKTRGQQVTLRCSSQSGHNTVSWYQQALGQGPQFIFQYYREEENGRGNFPPRFSGLQFPNYSSELNVNALELDDSALYLCASSLGGEETQYFGPGTRLLVL.